Detailed here is one TCR beta chain. The antigen is unknown. This specimen comes from a study of cytomegalovirus exposure and HLA in healthy donors. Study-level findings and limits: A few chains linked to CMV were shown in vitro to be specific for CMV antigens.

The study ran its PCR with 60 Vbeta and 13 Jbeta primers. The method was immunoSEQ multiplex PCR; TCRdb's version includes in-frame clones alone and lacks a portion of them. The top ten clones hold 0.2% to 0.25% of a sample with approximately 250,000 clones, approximately 84% of them seen once. This CDR3 comprises 15 residues. Looked up from germline, CDR1 is SEHNR and CDR2 is FQNEAQ (reference sequence). The V end lost 1 base, the J end lost 4 bases, and 13 bases lay between the germline ends. Material: PBMCs. The sequence was obtained from a girl under 10 years old in good health and CMV-seronegative. The chain joins TRBV7-9 to TRBJ1-1; possible D gene TRBD1, 6 bases. CDR3 residues: CASSLGDKGRTEAFF. The CDR3 DNA follows: TGTGCCAGCAGCTTAGGGGACAAGGGCCGCACTGAAGCTTTCTTT.